These T cell receptor beta chains were read from a single sample in a study of blood T cell repertoires in COVID-19. Method: immunoSEQ multiplex PCR; TCRdb's copy keeps in-frame clones and lacks some. The sample includes about 73,000 clones, about 80% of them seen just once. The sequenced sample consisted of peripheral blood. The receptors here all came from a woman aged 55-70 years with acute or convalescent COVID-19. The CDR3 runs from the conserved cysteine through the conserved F or W. The order of the fields is clone size, V gene, J gene, D gene, CDR3 DNA, CDR3 protein. The D gene is left open where the match is weak. Clone size is given for some rows only: seen once, a few or many times, or a class if the clone is expanded.

>once|TRBV3-1/TRBV3-2|TRBJ2-3|TRBD2
TGTGCCAGCAGCCAAGATGGAGCTAGCGGGGGGATTGCAGATACGCAGTATTTT
CASSQDGASGGIADTQYF
>few|TRBV15|TRBJ2-4|TRBD1
TGTGCCACCAGTAAGAGAGGAACAGGGGCAAACATTCAGTACTTC
CATSKRGTGANIQYF
>.|TRBV19|TRBJ1-1|TRBD1
TGTGCCAGTACCCTACAGGGGGGGGGAACTGAAGCTTTCTTT
CASTLQGGGTEAFF
>.|TRBV9|TRBJ1-4|.
TGTGCCAGCAGCGTAGATGCGGGGGAAGGAGATGAAAAACTGTTTTTT
CASSVDAGEGDEKLFF
>.|TRBV11-2|TRBJ2-3|TRBD2
TGTGCCAGCAGCTTAGGAACTAGCGGAGGCACAGATACGCAGTATTTT
CASSLGTSGGTDTQYF
>.|TRBV30|TRBJ1-1|TRBD1
TGTGCCTGGACCGGGACAGGGGCTCCCTCGAACACTGAAGCTTTCTTT
CAWTGTGAPSNTEAFF
>.|TRBV5-1|TRBJ1-1|TRBD1
TGCGCCAGCAGCTTACAGGGGTCTTCGAACACTGAAGCTTTCTTT
CASSLQGSSNTEAFF
>.|TRBV6-6|TRBJ1-1|.
TGTGCCAGCAGTTCAAACTCGTTCATGAACACTGAAGCTTTCTTT
CASSSNSFMNTEAFF
>.|TRBV6-5|TRBJ1-1|.
TGTGCCAGCAGTTACGCTAGGACTGGAGAAGCTTTCTTT
CASSYARTGEAFF
>once|TRBV11-2|TRBJ1-5|.
TGTGCCAGCAGCATAGCGGCCGGGGGTGGGCAGCCCCAGCATTTT
CASSIAAGGGQPQHF
>.|TRBV9|TRBJ1-4|.
TGTGCCAGCAGTGAAGGGGGTTGGGGTGAAAAACTGTTTTTT
CASSEGGWGEKLFF
>once|TRBV19|TRBJ1-4|TRBD1
TGTGCCAGTAGTGCCGCCCCCAGGGGGCTGGGGGAAAAACTGTTTTTT
CASSAAPRGLGEKLFF
>.|TRBV7-2|TRBJ1-4|.
TGTGCCAGCAGCTTAGGTCAGGGCAGTGAAAAACTGTTTTTT
CASSLGQGSEKLFF
>few|TRBV4-1|TRBJ1-1|TRBD1
TGCGCCAGCGCACAGGGGGCCTCTGAAGCTTTCTTT
CASAQGASEAFF
>.|TRBV29-1|TRBJ1-4|.
TGCAGCGTGAGAGCCAATGAAAAACTGTTTTTT
CSVRANEKLFF
>.|TRBV5-6|TRBJ2-3|.
TGTGCCAGCAGCTTGGGGGAAGTTAGGCGAAGTGGGGCTGCTACGCAGTATTTT
CASSLGEVRRSGAATQYF
>many|TRBV5-1|TRBJ1-1|.
TGCGCCAGCAGCTCCCAGGGGAGCGGGGACACTGAAGCTTTCTTT
CASSSQGSGDTEAFF
>few|TRBV4-2|TRBJ1-1|.
TGTGCCAGCAGCCAAGGACAGGCGGATACTGAAGCTTTCTTT
CASSQGQADTEAFF
>.|TRBV6-5|TRBJ1-1|TRBD1
TGTGCCAGCAGTTACGCCGGGACAGGGGGCACTGAAGCTTTCTTT
CASSYAGTGGTEAFF
>.|TRBV30|TRBJ1-4|.
TGTGCCTGGAGTGTTGGAACAGGGATTTACCAAAAACTGTTTTTT
CAWSVGTGIYQKLFF
>few|TRBV19|TRBJ1-1|TRBD1
TGTGCCAGTAGTGACCGGGACAGACCCTGGAACACTGAAGCTTTCTTT
CASSDRDRPWNTEAFF
>.|TRBV12-3/TRBV12-4|TRBJ1-1|TRBD1
TGTGCCAGCAGTTCTCAGGGGGTAGCTGAAGCTTTCTTT
CASSSQGVAEAFF
>.|TRBV9|TRBJ1-6|TRBD1
TGTGCCAGCAGCGGAGGCACAGGGGGCGGTTCACCCCTCCACTTT
CASSGGTGGGSPLHF
>few|TRBV5-4|TRBJ1-1|.
TGTGCCAGCAGCTTGGGGTACAACGACATGAACACTGAAGCTTTCTTT
CASSLGYNDMNTEAFF
>.|TRBV5-1|TRBJ1-1|.
TGCGCCAGCAGCTTGACAGGGACGGGGCAACCTGAAGCTTTCTTT
CASSLTGTGQPEAFF
>.|TRBV10-3|TRBJ2-7|.
TGTGCCATCAGTGACGGAGGGATCTACGAGCAGTACTTC
CAISDGGIYEQYF
>few|TRBV2|TRBJ1-5|TRBD1
TGTGCCAGCAGCCGGGACAGAGGGTTCAATCAGCCCCAGCATTTT
CASSRDRGFNQPQHF
>.|TRBV11-2|TRBJ2-7|TRBD1
TGTGCCAGCAGCCTTTCCCTGGGACAGTCCAATTACGAGCAGTACTTC
CASSLSLGQSNYEQYF
>.|TRBV7-9|TRBJ1-2|TRBD1
TGTGCCAGCAGCCAACTTCGACAGGGGGATTATGGCTACACCTTC
CASSQLRQGDYGYTF
>.|TRBV2|TRBJ2-7|TRBD1
TGTGCCAGCAGTGGACAGGGAAATGGCGAGCAGTACTTC
CASSGQGNGEQYF
>.|TRBV27|TRBJ2-7|.
TGTGCCAGCAGCGTAGACCCAGGGTTGAGCTCCTACGAGCAGTACTTC
CASSVDPGLSSYEQYF
>.|TRBV19|TRBJ1-6|.
TGTGCCAGTAGTACCACAGGGTTCTTATCACCCCTCCACTTT
CASSTTGFLSPLHF
>.|TRBV1|TRBJ1-5|.
TGCACCAGCAGCCGGGCAGGGGGTCCCAATCAGCCCCAGCATTTT
CTSSRAGGPNQPQHF
>.|TRBV7-9|TRBJ1-3|.
TGTGCCAGCAGCTTAGGGCAAGGGGCCGAGGTTGGAAACACCATATATTTT
CASSLGQGAEVGNTIYF
>.|TRBV7-2|TRBJ1-6|.
TGTGCCAGCAGCTTAGCCCTGTATTCACCCCTCCACTTT
CASSLALYSPLHF
>.|TRBV2|TRBJ2-2|.
TGTGCCAGCAGATCCGGGACACTGAACACCGGGGAGCTGTTTTTT
CASRSGTLNTGELFF
>.|TRBV25-1|TRBJ2-2|TRBD2
TGTGCCAGCAGTGAATCGGGGGGGTTTCACGGGGAGCTGTTTTTT
CASSESGGFHGELFF
>.|TRBV10-2|TRBJ2-3|.
TGCGCCAGCAAAAAGGGGGTCGTAGATACGCAGTATTTT
CASKKGVVDTQYF
>.|TRBV21-1|TRBJ1-1|.
TGTGCCAGCATTGACAGGGGGCATACGGCTTTCTTT
CASIDRGHTAFF
>.|TRBV5-1|TRBJ1-2|.
TGCGCCAGCAGCTCCCCCGGACAGAGAGGCTATGGCTACACCTTC
CASSSPGQRGYGYTF
>.|TRBV27|TRBJ1-1|TRBD1
TGTGCCAGCAGTTCGACAGGGACCGAAGCTTTCTTT
CASSSTGTEAFF
>once|TRBV5-1|TRBJ2-1|TRBD2
TGCGCCAGCAGCTTGGTAACTAGCGGGGCAAATGAGCAGTTCTTC
CASSLVTSGANEQFF
>.|TRBV28|TRBJ1-2|TRBD1
TGTGCCAGCAGTTTAGGGACAGGGAACTATGGCTACACCTTC
CASSLGTGNYGYTF